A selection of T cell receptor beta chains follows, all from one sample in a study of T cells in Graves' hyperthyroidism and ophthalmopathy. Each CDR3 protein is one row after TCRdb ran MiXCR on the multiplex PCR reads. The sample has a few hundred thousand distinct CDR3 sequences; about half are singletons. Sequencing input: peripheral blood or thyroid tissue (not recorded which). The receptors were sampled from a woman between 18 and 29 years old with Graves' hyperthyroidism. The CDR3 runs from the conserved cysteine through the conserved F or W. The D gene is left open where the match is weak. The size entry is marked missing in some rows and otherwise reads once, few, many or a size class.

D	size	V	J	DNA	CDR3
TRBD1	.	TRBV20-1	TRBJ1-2	TGCAGTGCTAGAGTGACGGGACAGGGGGCGCGAGGCTACACCTTC	CSARVTGQGARGYTF
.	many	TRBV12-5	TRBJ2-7	TGTGCTAGTGGCGAATCCTACGAGCAGTACTTC	CASGESYEQYF
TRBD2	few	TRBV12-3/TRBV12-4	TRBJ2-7	TGTGCCAGCTCACCATACAGCGGGAGTCAATACGAGCAGTACTTC	CASSPYSGSQYEQYF
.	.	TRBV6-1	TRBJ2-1	TGTGCCAGCAGCCAGACTACAGAGCAGTTCTTC	CASSQTTEQFF
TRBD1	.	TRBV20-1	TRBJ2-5	TGCAGTGCTAGTGGGACAGGGGCTAAGCCCCAGTACTTC	CSASGTGAKPQYF
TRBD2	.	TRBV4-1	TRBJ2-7	TGCGCCAGCAGTCGGGGGGACGACTACGAGCAGTACTTC	CASSRGDDYEQYF
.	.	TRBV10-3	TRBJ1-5	TGTGCCATCAGTGAGTCGGGGACCACTCAGCCCCAGCATTTT	CAISESGTTQPQHF
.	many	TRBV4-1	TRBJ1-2	TGCGCCAGCAGCCAAGATAACTATGGCTACACCTTC	CASSQDNYGYTF
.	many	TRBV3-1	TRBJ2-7	TGTGCCAGCAGCCAACTAAGCTCCTACGAGCAGTACTTC	CASSQLSSYEQYF
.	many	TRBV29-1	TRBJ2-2	TGCAGCGTCCACGGGGCCACCGGGGAGCTGTTTTTT	CSVHGATGELFF
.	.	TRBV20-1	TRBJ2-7	TGCAGTGCTAGAGGGACAGAGGTGTGCTTC	CSARGTEVCF
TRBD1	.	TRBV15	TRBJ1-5	TGTGCCACCAGAGGAACAGGGACAGTCAATCAGCCCCAGCATTTT	CATRGTGTVNQPQHF
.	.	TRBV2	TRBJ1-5	TGTGCCAGCACCACCCAGCATTTT	CASTTQHF
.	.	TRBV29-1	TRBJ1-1	TGCAGCGTTAGGGCAGGGGCGATGAACACTGAAGCTTTCTTT	CSVRAGAMNTEAFF
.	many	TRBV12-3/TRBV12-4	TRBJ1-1	TGTGCCAGCAGTGCAGAAGGGGGAAGGGACACTGAAGCTTTCTTT	CASSAEGGRDTEAFF
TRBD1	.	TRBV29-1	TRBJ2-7	TGCAGCTCACAAACCCGGACAGGGGACGAGCAGTACTTC	CSSQTRTGDEQYF
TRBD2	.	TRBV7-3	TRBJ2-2	TGTGCCAGCAGCCCGGGGGTAGCGGGCCTCAATGAGCAGTTTTTT	CASSPGVAGLNEQFF
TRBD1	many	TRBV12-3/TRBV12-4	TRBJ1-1	TGTGCCAGCATCCTACAGGGGTTGAACACTGAAGCTTTCTTT	CASILQGLNTEAFF
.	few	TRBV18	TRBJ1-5	TGTGCCAGCCTAATCCGGGAGGGTCAGCCCCAGCATTTT	CASLIREGQPQHF
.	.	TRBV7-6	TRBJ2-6	TGTGCCAGCAGCTTAGCGCGGGGGCCTTGGGACAACGTCCTGACTTTC	CASSLARGPWDNVLTF
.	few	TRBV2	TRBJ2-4	TGTGCCAGCACCCTGGTCCGAGCCAAAAACATTCAGTACTTC	CASTLVRAKNIQYF
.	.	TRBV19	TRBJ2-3	TGTGCCACCCGAGGGGGAGGCACAGATACGCAGTATTTT	CATRGGGTDTQYF
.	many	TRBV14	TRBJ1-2	TGTGCCAGCAGCCAAGAGTTCCCCAGGAACTATGGCTACACCTTC	CASSQEFPRNYGYTF
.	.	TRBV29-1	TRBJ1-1	TGCAGCCCCGCCGGGGAAGCCGAAGCTTTCTTT	CSPAGEAEAFF
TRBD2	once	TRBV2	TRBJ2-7	TGTGCCAGCAGTCGACTAGCGGGAGGGAGTGATGAGCAGTACTTC	CASSRLAGGSDEQYF
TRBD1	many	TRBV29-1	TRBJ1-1	TGCAGCGTTGAAAGGCCCAGGGGGCTGGGCACTGAAGCTTTCTTT	CSVERPRGLGTEAFF
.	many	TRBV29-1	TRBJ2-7	TGCAGCGTTGAAGATGGACCTTACGAGCAGTACTTC	CSVEDGPYEQYF
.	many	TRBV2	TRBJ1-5	TGTGCCAGCAGTGAAGGCGCAGGAGGATACAATCAGCCCCAGCATTTT	CASSEGAGGYNQPQHF
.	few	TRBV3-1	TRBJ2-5	TGTGCCAGCAGCCAAGATGGGGGGGCCGGGACTACGCACCAAGAGACCCAGTACTTC	CASSQDGGAGTTHQETQYF
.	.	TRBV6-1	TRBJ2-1	TGTGCCAGCTCACAAAGCGGAGAGCAGTTCTTC	CASSQSGEQFF
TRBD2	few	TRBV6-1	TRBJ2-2	TGTGCCAGCAGTCGGACTAGCGGGAGCGCCGGGGAGCTGTTTTTT	CASSRTSGSAGELFF
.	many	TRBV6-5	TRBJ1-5	TGTGCCAGCAGTTACGGGAGAGGCAATCAGCCCCAGCATTTT	CASSYGRGNQPQHF
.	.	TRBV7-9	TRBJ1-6	TGTGCCAGCAGCTTGGCGGGCAGTGGATTCCTCCGGGATCGGACGTTACCCCTCCACTTT	CASSLAGSGFLRDRTLPLHF
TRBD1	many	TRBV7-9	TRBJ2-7	TGTGCCAGCAGCGCACACCCCCCCGGACAGGGCTTATCCGAGCAGTACTTC	CASSAHPPGQGLSEQYF
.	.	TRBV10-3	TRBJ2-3	TGTGCCATCAGTGTACGGCAGCAAAGCACAGATACGCAGTATTTT	CAISVRQQSTDTQYF
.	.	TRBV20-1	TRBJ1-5	TGCAGTGCTAGTCAGGGTATTGGCTACGAGCCCCAGCATTTT	CSASQGIGYEPQHF
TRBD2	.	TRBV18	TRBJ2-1	TGTGCCAGCTCACCACTCCGCGGGAGTTCCTACAATGAGCAGTTCTTC	CASSPLRGSSYNEQFF
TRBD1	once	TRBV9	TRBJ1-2	TGTGCCAGCAGCGCTTGGGACAGGGGCTATGGCTACACCTTC	CASSAWDRGYGYTF
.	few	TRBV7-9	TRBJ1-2	TGTGCCAGCAGCTTACTAGCGGGAGGCGATGGCTACACCTTC	CASSLLAGGDGYTF
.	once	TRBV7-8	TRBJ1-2	TGTGCCAGCAGTCCCGACAGCAATGGCTACACCTTC	CASSPDSNGYTF
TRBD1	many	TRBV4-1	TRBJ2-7	TGCGCCAGCAGCCAACCGGGACAGGGTAGTAAGGAGCAGTACTTC	CASSQPGQGSKEQYF
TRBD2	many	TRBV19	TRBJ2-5	TGTGCCAGTAGGGGTGTTAGCGGGACCCGAGGGGACCAAGAGACCCAGTACTTC	CASRGVSGTRGDQETQYF
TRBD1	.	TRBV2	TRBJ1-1	TGTGCCAGCAGTGTCGGGACAGGGTGGACTGAAGCTTTCTTC	CASSVGTGWTEAFF
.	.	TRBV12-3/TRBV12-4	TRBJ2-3	TGTGCCAGCAGCCCACTTCAAAAGGGTACAGATACGCAGTATTTT	CASSPLQKGTDTQYF
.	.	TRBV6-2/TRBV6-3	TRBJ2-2	TGTGCCAGCGAGGACAGACCCCAACGGCTCGTCGTCGGGGAGCTGTTTTTT	CASEDRPQRLVVGELFF
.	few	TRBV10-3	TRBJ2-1	TGTGCCATCATGCCCGGACTATCCAATGAGCAGTTCTTC	CAIMPGLSNEQFF
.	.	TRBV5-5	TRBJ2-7	TGTGCCAGCAGCTTGGGGGGGGCTCTGCACTACGAGCAGTACTTC	CASSLGGALHYEQYF
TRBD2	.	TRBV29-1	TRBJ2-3	TGCAGCGGAACTAGCGGGCTCGATACGCAGTATTTT	CSGTSGLDTQYF
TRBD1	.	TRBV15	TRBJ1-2	TGTGCCACCAGCAGTACCTCGGACAGGGTCTATGGCTACACCTTC	CATSSTSDRVYGYTF
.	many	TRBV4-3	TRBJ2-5	TGCGCCAGCAGCCAAGGGGTGTACCAAGAGACCCAGTACTTC	CASSQGVYQETQYF
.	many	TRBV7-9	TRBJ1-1	TGTGCCAGCAGCATAGGGACGATAGCTTTCTTT	CASSIGTIAFF
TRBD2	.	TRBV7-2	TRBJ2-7	TGTGCCAGCAGCTTATATAGGACGGGGGGGGGAAACACCGGGGGCCCCTACGAGCAGTACTTC	CASSLYRTGGGNTGGPYEQYF
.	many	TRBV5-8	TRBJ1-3	TGTGCCAGCAGCTTAAGGGGAAACACCATATATTTT	CASSLRGNTIYF
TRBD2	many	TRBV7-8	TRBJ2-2	TGTGCCAGCAGCTTGCGGCGGACTAGCGGCACCGGGGAGCTGTTTTTT	CASSLRRTSGTGELFF
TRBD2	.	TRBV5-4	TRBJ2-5	TGTGCCAGCAGCCTGCCCCCGGGAGGACAAGAGGCCCAGTACTTC	CASSLPPGGQEAQYF